Presented here are 20 T cell receptor beta chains from one specimen sequenced in a study of tumor and adjacent non-tumor tissue in lung cancer. Three rounds of nested PCR, following a modified ARM-PCR protocol, produced the TCRbeta library. MiXCR was run by TCRdb on the multiplex PCR reads, yielding one entry per CDR3 protein. The sample consists of around 71,000 distinct CDR3 sequences, roughly 72% of them appearing once. The template was RNA from unsorted bulk tissue. Source material: lung tumor tissue. The origin of the receptors is a woman aged 35 to 49 with non-small cell lung cancer.

On this clonotype itself: Since a much larger clone is just one base distant, this may be a read error. This chain joins TRBV20-1 and TRBJ2-5, with a weak D call TRBD2 (6 bases). The CDR3 consists of 14 residues. Trimming pared 0 bases from V and 7 bases from J, leaving 15 bases between. The germline V gene has CDR1 DFQATT and CDR2 SNEGSKA (reference sequence). The chain's CDR3 is CSARDWREMPTQYF. CDR3 nucleotide sequence: TGCAGTGCTAGAGATTGGAGGGAGATGCCGACCCAGTACTTC.

Comments on this clonotype: Sequence at one end of the junction differs from germline and may be a read error. The genes are TRBV24-1 and TRBJ2-2, with D perhaps being TRBD1 or TRBD2 (5 bases each). The CDR3 extends over 15 amino acids. Germline V gene sequence: CDR1 KGHDR, CDR2 SFDVKD. CDR3 loop: CATSDLMGHTGELFF. In DNA form, the CDR3 reads TGTGCCACAAGTGATTTAATGGGACACACCGGGGAGCTGTTTTTT.

About this clonotype: Lacking the conserved final phenylalanine or tryptophan, this CDR3 likely reflects a read error. The chain has TRBV20-1 and TRBJ2-7; the D is unclear. Trimming left V 8 bases short and J 3 bases short, with 17 bases between. This CDR3 contains 13 residues. Per the germline V gene, CDR1 is DFQATT and CDR2 is SNEGSKA (reference sequence). The CDR3 is CSTPAEDLYEQYL. The CDR3 coding sequence is TGCAGTACTCCTGCAGAGGACCTCTACGAGCAGTACTTA.

This clonotype has a handful of counts. V and J are TRBV4-2 and TRBJ1-2, with a possible D match to TRBD1 (5 bases). Trimming stripped 1 base from V and 11 bases from J, with 23 bases between. Germline V gene sequence: CDR1 LGHNA, CDR2 YNFKEQ. The CDR3 covers 16 residues. In DNA, the CDR3 is TGTGCCAGCAGCCAAGTTTCAGGAGGGACGCGGGCTGATTACACCTTC. It codes for CASSQVSGGTRADYTF.

This rearrangement joins TRBV29-1 to TRBJ2-7, with D possibly matching TRBD2 (5 bases). CDR1 SQVTM and CDR2 ANQGSEA come from the germline V gene. The CDR3 covers 12 residues. Between the trimmed V and J ends, which lost 8 bases and 4 bases, there was a span of 15 bases. The CDR3 DNA sequence: TGCAGCATTGGGAGTAGCTCTTACGAGCAGTACTTC. Residues: CSIGSSSYEQYF.

A word on this clonotype: The conserved phenylalanine or tryptophan normally closing the CDR3 is absent here, so this likely arose from a read error. Because the CDR3's place on the DNA is in doubt, the DNA is left out and the CDR3 is given as listed by TCRdb. This chain links TRBV11-2 with TRBJ2-6. Including both end residues, the CDR3 is 17 amino acids long. Germline lookup yields CDR1 SGHAT and CDR2 FQNNGV. This CDR3 is CASSPNSKGSGANVLTI.

The V call is TRBV11-2, the J call TRBJ2-1; D perhaps matches TRBD2 (6 bases). Germline V gives CDR1 SGHAT, CDR2 FQNNGV. The CDR3 length is 15 residues. Between the trimmed V and J ends, which lost 5 bases and 8 bases, there was a span of 19 bases. CDR3 DNA sequence: TGTGCCAGCAGCCCGGGATTAGTGGGAGGCGATGAGCAGTTCTTC. Protein sequence: CASSPGLVGGDEQFF.

As for this clonotype: One end of the junction varies from germline; a read error may be responsible. The genes are TRBV11-2 and TRBJ2-2; D possibly corresponds to TRBD1 (5 bases). This CDR3 comprises 14 residues. Germline CDR1 reads SGHAT; CDR2 reads FQNNGV. Here the CDR3 reads CTSSPRQRFVELFF. The CDR3, as DNA: TGTACCAGCAGCCCCCGACAGAGATTCGTGGAGTTGTTTTTT.

The table lists this clonotype with many counts. V gene TRBV7-8 combines with J gene TRBJ2-7; 10 bases align to TRBD1. Germline values: CDR1 SGHVS, CDR2 FQNEAQ. The CDR3 consists of 13 residues. V was pared by 6 bases and J by 7 bases, with 6 bases of the junction left unmatched. CDR3 in amino acids: CASSQGQGGEQYF. The CDR3 nucleotides are TGTGCCAGCAGTCAAGGACAGGGGGGGGAGCAGTACTTC.

As concerns this clonotype: Relative to the germline gene, one junction end is altered; a read error may explain this. This rearrangement joins TRBV11-2 to TRBJ2-1; 10 bases line up with TRBD2. Germline-derived CDR1 and CDR2 are SGHAT and FQNNGV. The length of the CDR3 is 16 residues. The CDR3 protein is CASSLGPLAGRGEQLF. The CDR3 DNA follows: TGTGCCAGCAGCTTAGGGCCACTAGCGGGGCGCGGTGAGCAGTTATTC.

Comment on this clonotype: At one end the junction does not follow the germline gene, possibly because of a read error. This chain joins TRBV10-3 and TRBJ2-1; maybe TRBD2 (6 bases). CDR3 length: 12 residues. Germline-derived CDR1 and CDR2 are ENHRY and SYGVKD. This CDR3 reads CTITESREYQFF. The CDR3, as DNA: TGTACCATCACTGAGTCTCGGGAGTACCAGTTCTTC.

Comments on this clonotype: A much larger clone differs by one base, so this may be a read error. V gene TRBV28 combines with J gene TRBJ1-2; TRBD1 matches at 7 bases. CDR1 MDHEN and CDR2 SYDVKM come from the germline V gene. CDR3 length equals 15 residues. The chain's CDR3 is CASRPTGDLNYDYTF. CDR3 DNA: TGTGCCAGCAGGCCTACAGGGGATCTTAACTATGACTACACCTTC.

On this clonotype itself: The junction and the germline gene differ at one end; a read error may be behind it. The CDR3 spells CASSFGVGSTDTQYF. In DNA form, the CDR3 reads TGTGCCAGTAGTTTTGGGGTCGGAAGCACAGATACGCAGTATTTT. The rearrangement links TRBV12-3 or TRBV12-4 to TRBJ2-3, with D uncertain. The CDR3 is made up of 15 amino acids.

A note on this clonotype: Germline and junction disagree at one end, which may indicate a read error. The V and J genes are TRBV11-2 and TRBJ2-1; TRBD2 matches at 10 bases. The CDR3 sequence is 16 residues long. Germline values: CDR1 SGHAT, CDR2 FQNNGV. CDR3 in DNA: TGTGCCGACAGCTTAGGGCCACTAGCGGGGCGCAATGAGAAGTTCTTC. Translation gives CADSLGPLAGRNEKFF.

This clonotype was detected many times. The gene calls are TRBV6-6 and TRBJ2-7; the match to TRBD2 covers 9 bases. V lost 1 base to trimming and J lost 3 bases; unmatched junction nucleotides: 7. From germline, CDR1 is MNHNY and CDR2 SVGAGI (reference sequence). The CDR3 is 16 amino acids. This chain's CDR3 is CASSYLRGGGHYEQYF. The CDR3 DNA reads TGTGCCAGCAGTTACTTGCGCGGGGGGGGACACTACGAGCAGTACTTC.

Many counts were recorded for this clonotype. The chain combines TRBV20-1 with TRBJ2-1; weak D call: TRBD2 (6 bases). The CDR3 is made up of 11 amino acids. CDR1 DFQATT and CDR2 SNEGSKA come from the germline V gene (reference sequence). The ends were cut back, 7 bases at V and 11 bases at J, with 15 bases in the middle. As DNA, the CDR3 is TGCAGTGGGGTTGCTAGCGCTCAGCAGTTCTTC. Its translation: CSGVASAQQFF.

By share, this clonotype ranks as medium-sized. CDR3 sequence reads: CASGVQGGVYEQYF. The CDR3 DNA sequence: TGTGCCAGCGGTGTGCAGGGCGGAGTGTACGAGCAGTACTTC. The chain links TRBV11-1 to TRBJ2-7; TRBD1 might be the D (5 bases). The ends were cut back, 8 bases at V and 4 bases at J, with 18 bases in the middle. The CDR3 consists of 14 residues. CDR1 is SGHAT and CDR2 is FQDESV in the germline V gene (reference sequence).

Note on this clonotype: Given a much more abundant clone one base away, this may be a read error. The chain uses TRBV28 and TRBJ1-5; D is ambiguous. The CDR3 totals 14 residues. Germline V CDR1 and CDR2: MDHEN, SYDVKM. Written as DNA, the CDR3 is TGTGCCAGCAGTTTAACGGTTCCGAATCGGCCCCAGCATTTT. Translated, it gives CASSLTVPNRPQHF.

For this clonotype: This CDR3 fails to terminate in the conserved phenylalanine or tryptophan, so it likely reflects a read error. The chain employs TRBV29-1 and TRBJ1-1; D might be TRBD1 (6 bases). V lost 7 bases, J lost 4 bases, and 16 bases lay in between. This CDR3 spans 13 amino acids. Germline CDR1 is SQVTM and CDR2 is ANQGSEA. CDR3 loop: CSGTQGGVTEAFL. In DNA form, the CDR3 reads TGCAGCGGAACACAGGGAGGAGTCACTGAAGCTTTCTTA.

The genes are TRBV10-1 and TRBJ2-2; D unclear. Germline values: CDR1 WNHNN, CDR2 SYGVQD (reference sequence). This CDR3 has 15 amino acids. The DNA of the CDR3 is TGCGACATCAGATCCAGTAGGAGTGGAACCGGGGAGCTGTTTTTT. It codes for CDIRSSRSGTGELFF.